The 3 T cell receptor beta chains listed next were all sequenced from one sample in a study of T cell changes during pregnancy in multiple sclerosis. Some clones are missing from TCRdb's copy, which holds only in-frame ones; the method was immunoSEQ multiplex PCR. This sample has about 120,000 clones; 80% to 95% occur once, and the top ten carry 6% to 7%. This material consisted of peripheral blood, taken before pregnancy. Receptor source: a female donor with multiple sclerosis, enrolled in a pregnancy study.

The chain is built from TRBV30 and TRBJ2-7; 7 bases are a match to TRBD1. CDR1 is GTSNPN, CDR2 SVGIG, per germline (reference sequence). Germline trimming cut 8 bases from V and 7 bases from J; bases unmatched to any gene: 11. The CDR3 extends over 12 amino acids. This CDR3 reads CAGDRALGEQYF. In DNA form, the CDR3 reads TGTGCCGGTGACAGGGCGTTAGGGGAGCAGTACTTC.

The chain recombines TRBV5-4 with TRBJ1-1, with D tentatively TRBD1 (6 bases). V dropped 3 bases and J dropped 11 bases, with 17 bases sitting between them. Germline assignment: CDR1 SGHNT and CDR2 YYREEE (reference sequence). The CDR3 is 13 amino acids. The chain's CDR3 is CASSWIQGPVAFF. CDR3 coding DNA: TGTGCCAGCAGCTGGATACAGGGTCCTGTTGCTTTCTTT.

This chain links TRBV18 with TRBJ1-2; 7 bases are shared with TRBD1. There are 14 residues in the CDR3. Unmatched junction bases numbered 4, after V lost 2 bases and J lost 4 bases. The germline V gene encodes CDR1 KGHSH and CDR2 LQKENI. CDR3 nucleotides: TGTGCCAGCTCACCAGAGGGGGCCGGCTATGGCTACACCTTC. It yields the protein CASSPEGAGYGYTF.